The source of this TCR beta chain is a study of cytomegalovirus exposure and HLA in healthy donors. Overall study results and limits: The study recorded 160 or so TCR beta chains that were cytomegalovirus-associated.

On this clone: The antigen is undetermined.

The V segment lost 6 bases and the J segment 0 bases; nucleotides outside the gene matches: 8. There are 15 residues in the CDR3. The germline V gene has CDR1 MNHEY and CDR2 SMNVEV (reference sequence). The PCR ran on 60 Vbeta and 13 Jbeta primers. The assay was immunoSEQ multiplex PCR, and TCRdb's table has in-frame clones only and misses some. Altogether around 60,000 clones are present, roughly 80% being singletons, with the ten largest covering roughly a quarter. The sequencing input was PBMCs. The chain combines TRBV27 with TRBJ2-7; 7 nucleotides align to TRBD1. The receptor's source is a woman aged 40 to 50 in good health and CMV-seropositive. In DNA, the CDR3 is TGTGCCAGCAGGCCCGACAGGGAACTCTCCTACGAGCAGTACTTC. Amino acids: CASRPDRELSYEQYF.